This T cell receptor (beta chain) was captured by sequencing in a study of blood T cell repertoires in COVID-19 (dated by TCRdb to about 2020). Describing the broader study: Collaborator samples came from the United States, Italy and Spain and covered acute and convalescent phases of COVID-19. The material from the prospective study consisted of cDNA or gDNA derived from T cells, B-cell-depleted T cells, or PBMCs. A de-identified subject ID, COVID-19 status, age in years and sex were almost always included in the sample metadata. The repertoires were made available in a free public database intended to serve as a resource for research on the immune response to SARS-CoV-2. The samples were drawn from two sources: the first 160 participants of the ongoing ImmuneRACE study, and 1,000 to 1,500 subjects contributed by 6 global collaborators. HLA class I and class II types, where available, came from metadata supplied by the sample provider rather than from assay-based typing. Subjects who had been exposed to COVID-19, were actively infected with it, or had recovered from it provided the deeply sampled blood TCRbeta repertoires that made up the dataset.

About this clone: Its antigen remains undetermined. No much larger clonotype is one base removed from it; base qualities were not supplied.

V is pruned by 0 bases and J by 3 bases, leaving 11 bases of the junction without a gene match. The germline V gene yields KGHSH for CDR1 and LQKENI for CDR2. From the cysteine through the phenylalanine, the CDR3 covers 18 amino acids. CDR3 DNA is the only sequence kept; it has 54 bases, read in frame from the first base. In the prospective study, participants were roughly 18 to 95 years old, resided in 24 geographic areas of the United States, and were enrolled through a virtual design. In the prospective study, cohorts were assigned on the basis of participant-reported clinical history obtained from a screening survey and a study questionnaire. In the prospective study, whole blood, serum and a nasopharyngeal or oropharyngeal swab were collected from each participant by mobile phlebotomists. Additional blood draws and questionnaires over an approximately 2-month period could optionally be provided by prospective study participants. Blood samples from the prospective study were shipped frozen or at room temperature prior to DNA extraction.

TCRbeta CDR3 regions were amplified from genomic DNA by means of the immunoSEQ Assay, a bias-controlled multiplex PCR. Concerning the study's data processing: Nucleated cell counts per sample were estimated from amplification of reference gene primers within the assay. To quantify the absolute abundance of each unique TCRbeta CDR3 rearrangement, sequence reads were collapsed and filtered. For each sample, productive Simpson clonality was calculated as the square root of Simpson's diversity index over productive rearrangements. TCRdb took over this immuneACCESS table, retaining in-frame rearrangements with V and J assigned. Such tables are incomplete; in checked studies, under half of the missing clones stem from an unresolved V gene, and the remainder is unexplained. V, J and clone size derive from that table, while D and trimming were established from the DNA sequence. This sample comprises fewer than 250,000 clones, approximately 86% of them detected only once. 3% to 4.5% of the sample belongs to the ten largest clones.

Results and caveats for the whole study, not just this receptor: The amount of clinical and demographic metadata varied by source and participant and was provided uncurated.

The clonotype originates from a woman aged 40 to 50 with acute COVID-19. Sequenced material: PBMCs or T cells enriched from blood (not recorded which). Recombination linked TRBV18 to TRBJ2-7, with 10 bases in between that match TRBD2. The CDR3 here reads CASSPPSAGGPSSYEQYF. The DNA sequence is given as TGTGCCAGCTCACCACCGTCAGCGGGAGGGCCATCCAGCTACGAGCAGTACTTC.